Below are 25 T cell receptor beta chains sequenced from a single sample in a study of CD8+ T cells in alopecia areata. Treatment denoted: oral pan-JAK inhibitor, 5-10 mg twice daily. Following extraction, RNA underwent reverse transcription to cDNA, which served as the sequencing template. Assay: immunoSEQ multiplex PCR; the TCRdb copy retains only in-frame clones and omits some. In the table there are about 280,000 clones, more than 45% of which are singletons. Sequencing was performed on CD4+ T cells sorted from blood, taken at week 24, from a patient treated with tofacitinib. The receptors stem from a human donor with alopecia areata.

The rearrangement uses TRBV27 and TRBJ2-7; the match to TRBD2 covers 11 bases. Germline assignment: CDR1 MNHEY and CDR2 SMNVEV (reference sequence). This CDR3 region has 16 residues. Trimming at V came to 7 bases and at J to 5 bases, leaving 13 bases not matched to a gene. Here the CDR3 reads CASMPRMTSGAHEQYF. DNA for the CDR3: TGTGCCAGCATGCCCCGAATGACTAGCGGGGCCCACGAGCAGTACTTC.

The rearrangement joins TRBV5-4 to TRBJ2-3, with TRBD2 as a possible D gene (5 bases). Trimming shortened V by 4 bases and J by 0 bases, and 6 bases separated the two germline ends. CDR3 length: 13 residues. Per germline, CDR1 SGHNT and CDR2 YYREEE (reference sequence). The CDR3 sequence: CASSRTSTDTQYF. Written as DNA, the CDR3 is TGTGCCAGCAGCAGGACTAGCACAGATACGCAGTATTTT.

This clone was observed a few times. The chain employs TRBV7-2 and TRBJ2-1; D unresolved. CDR1 and CDR2 (germline): SGHTA, FQGNSA. The CDR3 loop spans 12 amino acids. V lost 4 bases and J 6 bases, leaving 7 bases between the germline ends. The CDR3 region has the DNA TGTGCCAGCAGCTCGACTTTCAATGAGCAGTTCTTC. Amino acid sequence: CASSSTFNEQFF.

This clone has only a few counts. This chain links TRBV28 with TRBJ2-7; D is tentatively TRBD1 or TRBD2 (5 bases each). CDR1 and CDR2 from the germline V gene are MDHEN and SYDVKM. V lost 2 bases and J 9 bases, leaving 20 bases between the germline ends. The CDR3 totals 15 residues. In DNA form, the CDR3 reads TGTGCCAGCAGTTTAGATCCACAGGTAGGAGGTTGGCAGTACTTC. It yields the protein CASSLDPQVGGWQYF.

This clone was picked up a small number of times. This CDR3 reads CASSLFIQGIASAETQYF. CDR3 coding DNA: TGTGCCAGCAGCTTATTCATACAGGGAATTGCATCGGCGGAGACCCAGTACTTC. The gene calls are TRBV7-8 and TRBJ2-5; weak D call: TRBD1 (6 bases). Trimming cost V 2 bases and J 5 bases, with 24 bases left between them. The CDR3 has 18 amino acids. Per the germline V gene, CDR1 is SGHVS and CDR2 is FQNEAQ.

The chain carries TRBV10-3 and TRBJ1-6; no clear D. This CDR3 has 13 amino acids. V was cut by 5 bases and J by 6 bases, with 8 bases left in between. Germline CDR1 is ENHRY and CDR2 is SYGVKD. The CDR3 protein is CAISTDGNSPLHF. The CDR3, as DNA: TGTGCCATCAGTACCGACGGTAATTCACCCCTCCACTTT.

The chain combines TRBV5-4 with TRBJ1-2; 8 nucleotides match TRBD1. The CDR3 consists of 15 residues. Germline CDR1 and CDR2: SGHNT and YYREEE (reference sequence). V shed 0 bases and J 2 bases; nucleotides not matched to a gene: 3. CDR3 region: CASSLVQGGNYGYTF. The CDR3 nucleotides read TGTGCCAGCAGCTTGGTACAGGGGGGCAACTATGGCTACACCTTC.

This chain uses TRBV2 with TRBJ2-1; no definite D call. The CDR3 is made up of 13 amino acids. V lost 5 bases, J lost 9 bases, and 14 bases lay in between. Germline V CDR1 and CDR2: SNHLY, FYNNEI. The CDR3 loop reads CASSPLFWGEQFF. The DNA of the CDR3 is TGTGCCAGCAGTCCCCTGTTCTGGGGTGAGCAGTTCTTC.

This sequence joins TRBV30 and TRBJ1-5; D remains unclear. V lost 4 bases, J lost 4 bases, and 14 bases lay in between. CDR1 and CDR2 from the germline V gene are GTSNPN and SVGIG (reference sequence). This CDR3 contains 14 residues. The CDR3 here is CAWNRGSKNQPQHF. In DNA form, the CDR3 reads TGTGCCTGGAACCGTGGATCCAAAAATCAGCCCCAGCATTTT.

This chain links TRBV28 with TRBJ1-2; the D gene is possibly TRBD1 (6 bases). The germline V gene encodes CDR1 MDHEN and CDR2 SYDVKM. CDR3 length: 15 amino acids. The germline V and J ends were trimmed by 2 bases and 8 bases, with 18 bases remaining between them. CDR3 sequence: CASSLPLSQGNGYTF. The CDR3, as DNA: TGTGCCAGCAGTTTACCCCTCTCACAGGGTAACGGCTACACCTTC.

The rearrangement uses TRBV6-5 and TRBJ2-7, with D tentatively TRBD1 (5 bases). The CDR3 runs to 13 residues. Per the germline V gene, CDR1 is MNHEY and CDR2 is SVGAGI. Between the trimmed V and J ends, which lost 4 bases and 0 bases, there was a span of 7 bases. The CDR3 protein is CASSSDTSYEQYF. Written as DNA, the CDR3 is TGTGCCAGCAGTTCGGACACCTCCTACGAGCAGTACTTC.

Many counts were recorded for this clone. The CDR3 bases are TGTGCCAGCTCGACCGATAGGTTTTCTGGGGCCAACGTCCTGACTTTC. Translating gives CASSTDRFSGANVLTF. The chain is built from TRBV18 and TRBJ2-6, with no clear D. Germline CDR1 reads KGHSH; CDR2 reads LQKENI. The length of the CDR3 is 16 residues. Trimming left V 6 bases short and J 1 base short, with 13 bases between.

The CDR3 DNA reads TGTGCCAGCAGCCCGGAGGGCACCGGGGAGCTGTTTTTT. Translation: CASSPEGTGELFF. The rearrangement uses TRBV7-3 and TRBJ2-2; maybe TRBD2 (6 bases). This CDR3 spans 13 amino acids. In germline, CDR1 is SGHTA, CDR2 FQGTGA. Trimming took 5 bases from V and 4 from J, leaving 8 bases between them.

The chain is built from TRBV30 and TRBJ1-1; D remains ambiguous. The CDR3 extends over 14 amino acids. The germline V and J ends were trimmed by 4 bases and 7 bases, with 19 bases remaining between them. Germline loops: CDR1 GTSNPN, CDR2 SVGIG (reference sequence). The CDR3 is CAWKPQILSNEAFF. In nucleotides, the CDR3 is TGTGCCTGGAAACCTCAGATCCTAAGCAATGAAGCTTTCTTT.

The chain has TRBV30 and TRBJ1-2; weak D call: TRBD1 (5 bases). The CDR3 spans 16 residues. Per the germline V gene, CDR1 is GTSNPN and CDR2 is SVGIG (reference sequence). Deletions cut 2 bases from V and 4 bases from J, with 20 bases between. CDR3 DNA: TGTGCCTGGAGTCGGATCGGGGCCGTTTCTGTCTATGGCTACACCTTC. Translated, it gives CAWSRIGAVSVYGYTF.

The CDR3 DNA reads as TGTGCCAGCAGCTGGTACAGGGCGGACTATGGCTACACCTTC. It translates to CASSWYRADYGYTF. V gene TRBV11-2 combines with J gene TRBJ1-2; D perhaps matches TRBD1 (6 bases). This CDR3 is 14 amino acids long. Trimming cost V 4 bases and J 3 bases, with 12 bases left between them. CDR1 and CDR2 (germline): SGHAT, FQNNGV.

The genes are TRBV15 and TRBJ1-2, with D tentatively TRBD1 (6 bases). CDR3 length: 14 amino acids. Looked up from germline, CDR1 is LNHNV and CDR2 is YYDKDF (reference sequence). Trimming cost V 1 base and J 8 bases, with 14 bases left between them. CDR3 region: CATSRGTDSLGYTF. For the CDR3, the DNA is TGTGCCACCAGCAGAGGGACGGACAGTTTGGGCTACACCTTC.

This clone has a handful of counts. This chain uses TRBV29-1 with TRBJ1-6; TRBD1 agrees at 8 bases. The CDR3 consists of 13 residues. Germline loops: CDR1 SQVTM, CDR2 ANQGSEA. Trimming cost V 4 bases and J 8 bases; bases outside gene matches: 4. DNA for the CDR3: TGCAGCGTTGGGACAGGGAGGGATTCACCCCTCCACTTT. Protein sequence: CSVGTGRDSPLHF.

As DNA, the CDR3 is TGTGCCAGCAGCCAAATAGCTGCCTACGAGCAGTACTTC. This gives the protein CASSQIAAYEQYF. The V and J genes are TRBV7-2 and TRBJ2-7; D ambiguous. Trimming shortened V by 5 bases and J by 2 bases, and 10 bases separated the two germline ends. The CDR3 has 13 amino acids. Germline V lookup: CDR1 SGHTA, CDR2 FQGNSA.

This chain uses TRBV4-3 with TRBJ2-1, with 10 bases matching TRBD1. CDR1 and CDR2 from the germline V gene are LGHNA and YSLEER. The CDR3 has 16 residues. V was pared by 5 bases and J by 1 base, with 5 bases of the junction left unmatched. The CDR3, as DNA: TGCGCCAGCAGCGCCTGGGACAGGGGATCCTACAATGAGCAGTTCTTC. Its protein is CASSAWDRGSYNEQFF.

In its sample, this clone was seen a few times. The DNA for the CDR3 is TGTGCCAGCAGCTCTCCATTTGAGGACCGAGCCTACGAGCAGTACTTC. Translation: CASSSPFEDRAYEQYF. The V call is TRBV7-2, the J call TRBJ2-7; D is unclear. V dropped 4 bases and J dropped 2 bases, with 18 bases sitting between them. In germline, CDR1 is SGHTA, CDR2 FQGNSA. This CDR3 has 16 amino acids.

J is TRBJ2-2 and V is TRBV4-2; D is ambiguous. The CDR3 sequence is 15 residues long. Per the germline V gene, CDR1 is LGHNA and CDR2 is YNFKEQ. V was cut by 4 bases and J by 4 bases, with 13 bases left in between. CDR3 sequence: CASSPQTWGTGELFF. The CDR3 DNA reads TGTGCCAGCAGCCCTCAGACCTGGGGCACCGGGGAGCTGTTTTTT.

The V and J genes are TRBV6-1 and TRBJ1-5; D gene unclear. The V end lost 6 bases, the J end lost 3 bases, and 12 bases lay between the germline ends. Germline V gives CDR1 MNHNS, CDR2 SASEGT. The CDR3 loop spans 14 amino acids. CDR3 protein: CASRGPGVNQPQHF. The CDR3 bases are TGTGCCAGCAGGGGTCCTGGGGTCAATCAGCCCCAGCATTTT.

The chain combines TRBV2 with TRBJ2-5; TRBD1 aligns across 7 bases. Per germline, CDR1 SNHLY and CDR2 FYNNEI. This CDR3 has 15 residues. The ends lost 5 bases at V and 3 bases at J; junction bases unmatched: 9. DNA of the CDR3: TGTGCCAGCAGTCGGGACAGATGGGCGGAAGAGACCCAGTACTTC. Amino acid sequence: CASSRDRWAEETQYF.

The chain employs TRBV6-6 and TRBJ2-3; 11 bases are shared with TRBD1. The germline V gene has CDR1 MNHNY and CDR2 SVGAGI (reference sequence). This CDR3 contains 15 residues. The trim removed 5 bases at V and 8 bases at J, leaving 9 bases unmatched. The CDR3 here is CASSPRTGGEGTQYF. The CDR3 region has the DNA TGTGCCAGCAGTCCAAGGACAGGGGGCGAGGGTACGCAGTATTTT.